The following is a T cell receptor (beta chain) sequence with its context. Its antigen is currently unknown. Participating donors were healthy, HIV-negative adults free of recent acute infections or vaccinations. Donors were Caucasian adults residing in Nashville, Tennessee, USA. Execution of the assay was at deep level. Data came from immunoSEQ multiplex PCR; TCRdb stores just in-frame clones and leaves some out. In the table there are about a million clones, more than 75% of which are singletons. The V segment lost 9 bases and the J segment 3 bases; nucleotides outside the gene matches: 10. Germline CDR1 and CDR2: SGHNT and YYREEE (reference sequence). This CDR3 contains 14 residues. The sample is drawn from a study of shared clonotypes between healthy human individuals. Study-level findings and limits: Limited genetic and exposure-history diversity came from having few donors.

Sequences were obtained from memory CD4+ T cells sorted from blood. This sample's subset: CD45RA-negative fraction. This clonotype was sampled from a man between 18 and 35 years old in good health. The V call is TRBV5-4, the J call TRBJ2-3; the match to TRBD1 covers 7 bases. The CDR3 nucleotides are TGTGCCAACCGACAGGGCCCTTCTACAGATACGCAGTATTTT. It encodes CANRQGPSTDTQYF.